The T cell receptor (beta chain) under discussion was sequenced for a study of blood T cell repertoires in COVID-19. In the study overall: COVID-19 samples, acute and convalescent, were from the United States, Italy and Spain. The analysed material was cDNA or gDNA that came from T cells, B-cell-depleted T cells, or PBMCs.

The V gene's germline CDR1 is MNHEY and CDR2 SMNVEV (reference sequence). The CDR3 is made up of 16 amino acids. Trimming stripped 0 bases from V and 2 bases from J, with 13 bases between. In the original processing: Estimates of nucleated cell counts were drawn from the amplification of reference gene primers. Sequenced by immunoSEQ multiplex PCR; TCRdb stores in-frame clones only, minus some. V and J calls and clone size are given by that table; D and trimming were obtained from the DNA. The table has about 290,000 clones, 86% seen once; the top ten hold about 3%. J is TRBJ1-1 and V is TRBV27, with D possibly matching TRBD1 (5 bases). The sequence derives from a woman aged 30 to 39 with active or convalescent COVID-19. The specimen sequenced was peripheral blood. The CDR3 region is CASSLSYNTGNTEAFF. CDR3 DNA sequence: TGTGCCAGCAGTTTATCCTATAACACAGGTAACACTGAAGCTTTCTTT.